This T cell receptor beta chain was observed in a study of cytomegalovirus exposure and HLA in healthy donors. Study-wide results and caveats: In a later analysis, several top co-occurrence clusters appeared linked to parvovirus B19, influenza, CMV and Epstein-Barr virus.

Notes on this clone: Its specificity is not known.

Trimming shortened V by 4 bases and J by 9 bases, and 23 bases separated the two germline ends. The CDR3 extends over 15 amino acids. Germline V CDR1 and CDR2: SGHDT, YYEEEE. PCR amplification relied on 60 Vbeta primers (plus 13 Jbeta primers). Measured with immunoSEQ multiplex PCR; TCRdb has only the in-frame clones, and not every one. Of approximately 150,000 clones listed, 81% are singletons. Sequenced sample: PBMCs. The V call is TRBV5-6, the J call TRBJ2-7; tentative D call: TRBD2 (6 bases). This TCR was sampled from a man aged 45-65 years in good health and CMV-seropositive. The CDR3 DNA reads TGTGCCAGCAGCACCCTAGCGTTCCTTACTAGGGTGCAGTACTTC. Encoded protein: CASSTLAFLTRVQYF. The entire variable domain, with the rest obtained from reference TRBV5-6 and TRBJ2-7, is as follows: DAGVTQSPTHLIKTRGQQVTLRCSPKSGHDTVSWYQQALGQGPQFIFQYYEEEERQRGNFPDRFSGHQFPNYSSELNVNALLLGDSALYLCASSTLAFLTRVQYFGPGTRLTVT.